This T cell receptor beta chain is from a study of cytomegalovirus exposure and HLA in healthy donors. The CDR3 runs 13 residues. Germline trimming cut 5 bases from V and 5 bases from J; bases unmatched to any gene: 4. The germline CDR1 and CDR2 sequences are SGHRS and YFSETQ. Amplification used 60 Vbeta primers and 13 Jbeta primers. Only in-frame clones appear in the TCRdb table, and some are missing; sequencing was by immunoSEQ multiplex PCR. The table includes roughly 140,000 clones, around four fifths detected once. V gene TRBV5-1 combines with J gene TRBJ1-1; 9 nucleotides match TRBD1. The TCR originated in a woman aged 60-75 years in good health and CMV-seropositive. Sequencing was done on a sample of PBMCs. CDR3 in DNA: TGCGCCAGCAGTCGGACAGGGGTAACTGAAGCTTTCTTT. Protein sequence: CASSRTGVTEAFF.